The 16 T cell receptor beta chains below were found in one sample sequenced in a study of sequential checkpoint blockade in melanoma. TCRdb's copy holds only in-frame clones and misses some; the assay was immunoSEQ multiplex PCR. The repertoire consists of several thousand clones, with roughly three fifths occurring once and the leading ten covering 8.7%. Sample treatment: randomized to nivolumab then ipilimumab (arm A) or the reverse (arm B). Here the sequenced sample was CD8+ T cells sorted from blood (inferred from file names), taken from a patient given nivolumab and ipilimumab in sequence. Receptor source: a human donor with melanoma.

The CDR3 DNA reads as TGTGCCAGCAGCACCTCCGACGGACTCGACTCCTACGAGCAGTACTTC. As protein: CASSTSDGLDSYEQYF. V gene TRBV7-9 combines with J gene TRBJ2-7; a weak D match, TRBD2 (5 bases). There are 16 residues in the CDR3. Germline V gives CDR1 SEHNR, CDR2 FQNEAQ (reference sequence). V was trimmed by 5 bases and J by 0 bases, leaving 17 bases between them.

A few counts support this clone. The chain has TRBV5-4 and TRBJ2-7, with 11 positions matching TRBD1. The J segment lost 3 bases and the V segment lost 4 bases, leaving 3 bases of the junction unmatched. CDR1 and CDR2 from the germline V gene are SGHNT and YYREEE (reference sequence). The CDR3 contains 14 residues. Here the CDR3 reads CASSGTGGHYEQYF. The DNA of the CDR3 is TGTGCCAGCAGCGGGACAGGGGGGCACTACGAGCAGTACTTC.

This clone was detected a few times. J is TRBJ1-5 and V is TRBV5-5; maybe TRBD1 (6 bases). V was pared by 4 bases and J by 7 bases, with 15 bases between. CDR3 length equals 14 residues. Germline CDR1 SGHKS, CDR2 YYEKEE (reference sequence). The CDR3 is CASSIGQKEQPQHF. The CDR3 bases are TGTGCCAGCAGCATTGGACAGAAAGAACAGCCCCAGCATTTT.

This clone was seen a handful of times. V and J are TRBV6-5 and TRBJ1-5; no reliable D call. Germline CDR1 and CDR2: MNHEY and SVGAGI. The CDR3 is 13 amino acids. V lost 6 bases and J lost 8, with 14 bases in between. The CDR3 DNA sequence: TGTGCCAGCAGCTACGCGAGGCGAGAGCCCCAGCATTTT. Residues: CASSYARREPQHF.

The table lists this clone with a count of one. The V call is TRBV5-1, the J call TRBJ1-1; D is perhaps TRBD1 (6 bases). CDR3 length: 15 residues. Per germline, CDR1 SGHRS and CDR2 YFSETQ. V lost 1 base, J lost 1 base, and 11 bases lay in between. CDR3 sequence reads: CASSLRPGENTEAFF. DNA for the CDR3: TGCGCCAGCAGCTTGAGGCCAGGGGAGAACACTGAAGCTTTCTTT.

The CDR3 DNA is TGTGCCAGCACTTCCAGCCGGACTTCCTACGAGCAGTACTTC. It is translated as CASTSSRTSYEQYF. The chain has TRBV7-9 and TRBJ2-7; tentative D call: TRBD2 (5 bases). The CDR3 is made up of 14 amino acids. V was clipped by 7 bases and J by 1 base, with 14 bases between them. CDR1 and CDR2 (germline): SEHNR, FQNEAQ (reference sequence).

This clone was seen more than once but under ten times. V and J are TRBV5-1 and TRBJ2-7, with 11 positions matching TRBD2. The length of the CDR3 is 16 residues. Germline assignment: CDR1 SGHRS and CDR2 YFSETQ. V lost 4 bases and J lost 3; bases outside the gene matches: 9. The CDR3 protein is CASSTGTSGDIYEQYF. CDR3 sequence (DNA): TGCGCCAGCAGCACGGGGACTAGCGGAGACATCTACGAGCAGTACTTC.

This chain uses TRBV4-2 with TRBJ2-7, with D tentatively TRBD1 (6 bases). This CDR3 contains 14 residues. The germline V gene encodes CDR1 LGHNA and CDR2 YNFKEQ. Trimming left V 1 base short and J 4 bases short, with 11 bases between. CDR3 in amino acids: CASSQGTGRYEQYF. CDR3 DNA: TGTGCCAGCAGCCAAGGTACAGGGCGGTACGAGCAGTACTTC.

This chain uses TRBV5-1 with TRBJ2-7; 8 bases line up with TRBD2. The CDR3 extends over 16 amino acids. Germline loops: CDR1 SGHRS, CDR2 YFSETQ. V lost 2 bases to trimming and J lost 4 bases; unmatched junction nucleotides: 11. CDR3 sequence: CASSLMLAGVQYEQYF. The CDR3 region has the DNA TGCGCCAGCAGCTTAATGCTAGCGGGCGTTCAATACGAGCAGTACTTC. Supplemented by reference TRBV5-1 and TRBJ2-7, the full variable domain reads KAGVTQTPRYLIKTRGQQVTLSCSPISGHRSVSWYQQTPGQGLQFLFEYFSETQRNKGNFPGRFSGRQFSNSRSEMNVSTLELGDSALYLCASSLMLAGVQYEQYFGPGTRLTVT.

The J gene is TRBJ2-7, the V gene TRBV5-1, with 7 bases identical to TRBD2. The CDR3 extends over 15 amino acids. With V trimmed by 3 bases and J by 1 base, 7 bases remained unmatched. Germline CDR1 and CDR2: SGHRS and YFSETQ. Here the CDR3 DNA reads TGCGCCAGCAGCTCTAACGGGAGGCCATCCTACGAGCAGTACTTC. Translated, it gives CASSSNGRPSYEQYF.

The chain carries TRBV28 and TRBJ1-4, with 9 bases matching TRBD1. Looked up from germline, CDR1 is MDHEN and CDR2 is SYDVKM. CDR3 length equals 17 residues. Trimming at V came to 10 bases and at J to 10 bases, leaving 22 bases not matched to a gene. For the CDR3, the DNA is TGTGCCACCGACTCCGAGGACAGGGGTTTCAGGAGTGGAAAACTGTTTTTT. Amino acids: CATDSEDRGFRSGKLFF.

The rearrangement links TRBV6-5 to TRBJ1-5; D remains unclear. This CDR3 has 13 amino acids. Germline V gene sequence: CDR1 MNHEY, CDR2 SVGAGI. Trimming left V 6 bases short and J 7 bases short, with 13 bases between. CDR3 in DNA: TGTGCCAGCAGAGCGGGGATGGGGCAGCCCCAGCATTTT. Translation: CASRAGMGQPQHF.

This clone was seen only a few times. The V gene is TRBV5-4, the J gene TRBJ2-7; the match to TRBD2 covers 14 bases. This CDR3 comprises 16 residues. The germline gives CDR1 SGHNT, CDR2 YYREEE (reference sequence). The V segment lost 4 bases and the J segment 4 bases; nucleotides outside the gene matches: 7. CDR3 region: CASSDGTSGSTYEQYF. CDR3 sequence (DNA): TGTGCCAGCAGCGACGGGACTAGCGGGAGTACTTACGAGCAGTACTTC.

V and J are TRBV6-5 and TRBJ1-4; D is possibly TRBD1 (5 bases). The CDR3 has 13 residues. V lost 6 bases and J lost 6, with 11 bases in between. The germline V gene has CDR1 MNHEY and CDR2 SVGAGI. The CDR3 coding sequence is TGTGCCAGCAGCTCCGGGGGGGATGAAAAACTGTTTTTT. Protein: CASSSGGDEKLFF.

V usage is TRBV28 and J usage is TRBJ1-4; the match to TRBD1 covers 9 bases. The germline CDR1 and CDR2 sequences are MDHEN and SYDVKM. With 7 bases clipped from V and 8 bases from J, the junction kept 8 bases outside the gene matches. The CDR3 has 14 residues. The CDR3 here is CASKQQGAGEKLFF. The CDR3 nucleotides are TGTGCCAGCAAACAACAGGGGGCTGGCGAAAAACTGTTTTTT.

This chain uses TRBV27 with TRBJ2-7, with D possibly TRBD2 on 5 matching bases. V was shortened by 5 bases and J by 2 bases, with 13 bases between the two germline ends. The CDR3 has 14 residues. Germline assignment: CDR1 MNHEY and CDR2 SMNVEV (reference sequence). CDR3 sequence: CASSPMDWPYEQYF. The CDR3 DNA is TGTGCCAGCAGTCCCATGGACTGGCCCTACGAGCAGTACTTC.